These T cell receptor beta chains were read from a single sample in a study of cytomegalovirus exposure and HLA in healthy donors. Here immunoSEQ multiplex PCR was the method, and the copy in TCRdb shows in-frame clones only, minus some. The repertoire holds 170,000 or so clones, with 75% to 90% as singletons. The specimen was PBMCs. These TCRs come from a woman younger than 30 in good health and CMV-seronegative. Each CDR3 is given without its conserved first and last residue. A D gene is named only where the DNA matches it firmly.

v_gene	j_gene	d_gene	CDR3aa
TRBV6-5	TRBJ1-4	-	ASSNDRFEKLF
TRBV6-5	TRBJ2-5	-	ASSYSVRQETQY
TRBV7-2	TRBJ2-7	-	ASSLGGQLYEQY
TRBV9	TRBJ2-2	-	ASSVSAGGWTGELF
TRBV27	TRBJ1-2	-	ASSLVRGNYYGYT
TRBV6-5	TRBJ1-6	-	ASSYDRWDNSPLH
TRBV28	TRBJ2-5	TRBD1	ASRTTGSKTQY
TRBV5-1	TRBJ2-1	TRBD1	ASSSDNDRVGEF
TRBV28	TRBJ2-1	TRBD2	ASTSARGAENNEQF
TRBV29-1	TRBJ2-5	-	SVQEETQY
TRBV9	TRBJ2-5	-	ASSVGRTYHGETQY
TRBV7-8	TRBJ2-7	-	ASSHLRQTPYEQY
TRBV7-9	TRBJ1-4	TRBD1	ASRQGTGNEKLF
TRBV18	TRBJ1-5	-	ASSPDRSGSWVNQPQH